Here is one TCR beta chain with its context. Antigen: not known. Clones were sequenced by immunoSEQ multiplex PCR, and TCRdb holds only the in-frame ones, with some missing. The top ten clones hold around 0.38% of a sample with 1,400,000 or so clones, 98% to 99% of them seen once. The sample is drawn from a study of shared clonotypes between healthy human individuals. Study results and limitations: Sharing of clonotypes among donors was expected to vary with sequencing depth.

Investigators divided CD4+ cells into CD45RA+ naive and CD45RA-negative memory subsets. The length of the CDR3 is 16 residues. V shed 0 bases and J shed 1 base, with 10 bases lying between them. CDR1 SGHRS and CDR2 YFSETQ come from the germline V gene. The chain carries TRBV5-1 and TRBJ2-2; D is undetermined. This TCR was sampled from a man aged 30 to 39 in good health. Sequencing was performed on naive CD4+ T cells sorted from blood. This sample's subset: CD45RA+ positively selected. CDR3 region: CASSLGALGNTGELFF. The CDR3 DNA reads TGCGCCAGCAGCTTGGGGGCCTTAGGGAACACCGGGGAGCTGTTTTTT.